This is a list of T cell receptor beta chains from one sample in a study of blood T cell repertoires in COVID-19. TCRdb keeps only in-frame clones here, not all; method: immunoSEQ multiplex PCR. This sample yields about 360,000 clones, of which approximately 91% are seen a single time; approximately 2.1% belongs to the top ten. What was sequenced was PBMCs or T cells enriched from blood (not recorded which). The receptor set was obtained from a middle-aged woman with acute COVID-19. Each CDR3 is given with its conserved first and last residue. Each record gives: J gene, V gene, CDR3 protein.

J gene: TRBJ1-2
V gene: TRBV9
CDR3 protein: CASSVALGVYGYTF

J gene: TRBJ1-1
V gene: TRBV5-5
CDR3 protein: CASSAEGTGRRTEAFF

J gene: TRBJ2-7
V gene: TRBV27
CDR3 protein: CASSFGTGASYEQYF

J gene: TRBJ1-5
V gene: TRBV2
CDR3 protein: CASSEGAVSNQPQHF

J gene: TRBJ1-6
V gene: TRBV27
CDR3 protein: CASSLFRTDLPYSPLHF

J gene: TRBJ1-1
V gene: TRBV10-3
CDR3 protein: CAISESAGAGDTEAFF

J gene: TRBJ1-2
V gene: TRBV6-5
CDR3 protein: CASSQRTGDYGYTF

J gene: TRBJ2-6
V gene: TRBV5-1
CDR3 protein: CASSPTGAGANVLTF

J gene: TRBJ2-1
V gene: TRBV4-2
CDR3 protein: CASSQRANLGSYNEQFF

J gene: TRBJ2-7
V gene: TRBV7-6
CDR3 protein: CASSPPFTYEQYF

J gene: TRBJ2-5
V gene: TRBV19
CDR3 protein: CASNDGQRETQYF

J gene: TRBJ1-6
V gene: TRBV11-2
CDR3 protein: CASSLVESSPLHF

J gene: TRBJ1-1
V gene: TRBV14
CDR3 protein: CASSRVRPSTEAFF

J gene: TRBJ1-2
V gene: TRBV3-1/TRBV3-2
CDR3 protein: CASSPRQGSATNYGYTF

J gene: TRBJ1-2
V gene: TRBV9
CDR3 protein: CASSATGAGYTF

J gene: TRBJ2-7
V gene: TRBV6-5
CDR3 protein: CASSSSGVYEQYF

J gene: TRBJ2-5
V gene: TRBV6-5
CDR3 protein: CASKRGSLGETQYF

J gene: TRBJ2-7
V gene: TRBV5-1
CDR3 protein: CASSPGSNEQYF

J gene: TRBJ1-5
V gene: TRBV19
CDR3 protein: CASSLSNQPQHF

J gene: TRBJ1-1
V gene: TRBV10-1
CDR3 protein: CASSSGTMNTEAFF

J gene: TRBJ2-2
V gene: TRBV19
CDR3 protein: CASSTQGYTGELFF

J gene: TRBJ2-7
V gene: TRBV2
CDR3 protein: CASSVQETYEQYF

J gene: TRBJ2-2
V gene: TRBV27
CDR3 protein: CASSLSGGWAGELFF

J gene: TRBJ2-7
V gene: TRBV12-3/TRBV12-4
CDR3 protein: CASSYGGYEQYF

J gene: TRBJ1-2
V gene: TRBV9
CDR3 protein: CASSSTYGYTF

J gene: TRBJ1-3
V gene: TRBV18
CDR3 protein: CASSPRAPSGNTIYF

J gene: TRBJ2-4
V gene: TRBV7-8
CDR3 protein: CASSYAWGRNIQYF

J gene: TRBJ1-6
V gene: TRBV2
CDR3 protein: CASISRGVISPLHF

J gene: TRBJ1-1
V gene: TRBV18
CDR3 protein: CASSPQDRAGSAFF

J gene: TRBJ2-7
V gene: TRBV7-8
CDR3 protein: CASSPIGQGGSHEQYF

J gene: TRBJ1-3
V gene: TRBV9
CDR3 protein: CASSVTGTDSGNTIYF

J gene: TRBJ1-2
V gene: TRBV30
CDR3 protein: CAWSVSGTGFYYGYTF

J gene: TRBJ1-6
V gene: TRBV5-5
CDR3 protein: CASNRDSLYNSPLHF

J gene: TRBJ1-1
V gene: TRBV6-6
CDR3 protein: CAGGGTNMNTEAFF

J gene: TRBJ2-1
V gene: TRBV5-1
CDR3 protein: CASSLQPGGGDNEQFF

J gene: TRBJ2-7
V gene: TRBV2
CDR3 protein: CASSTRVVHEQYF

J gene: TRBJ2-5
V gene: TRBV12-3/TRBV12-4
CDR3 protein: CASSFGGRETQYF

J gene: TRBJ1-3
V gene: TRBV5-4
CDR3 protein: CASSLTASGNTIYF

J gene: TRBJ2-5
V gene: TRBV3-1/TRBV3-2
CDR3 protein: CASSQGPSLGETQYF

J gene: TRBJ2-2
V gene: TRBV7-9
CDR3 protein: CASSFRGTTGELFF

J gene: TRBJ1-3
V gene: TRBV19
CDR3 protein: CATGTGSSGNTIYF

J gene: TRBJ1-4
V gene: TRBV2
CDR3 protein: CASRRGRNEKLFF

J gene: TRBJ1-2
V gene: TRBV12-3/TRBV12-4
CDR3 protein: CASSYRVGYGYTF

J gene: TRBJ1-2
V gene: TRBV5-4
CDR3 protein: CASSYGQGEDGYTF

J gene: TRBJ2-5
V gene: TRBV24-1
CDR3 protein: CATGGDGETQYF

J gene: TRBJ1-5
V gene: TRBV19
CDR3 protein: CASSIGGQPQHF

J gene: TRBJ2-1
V gene: TRBV3-1/TRBV3-2
CDR3 protein: CASSPRGGLGDEQFF

J gene: TRBJ1-2
V gene: TRBV7-9
CDR3 protein: CASSLQNYGYTF

J gene: TRBJ2-7
V gene: TRBV5-1
CDR3 protein: CASSSRLAGDRDYEQYF

J gene: TRBJ1-4
V gene: TRBV10-3
CDR3 protein: CATADSNEKLFF

J gene: TRBJ1-1
V gene: TRBV5-1
CDR3 protein: CASSLASGNTEAFF

J gene: TRBJ1-1
V gene: TRBV6-2/TRBV6-3
CDR3 protein: CASSGNRALTSLQAFF

J gene: TRBJ1-2
V gene: TRBV3-1/TRBV3-2
CDR3 protein: CASSLGQGMGYTF

J gene: TRBJ2-7
V gene: TRBV5-6
CDR3 protein: CASSLVPGSSYEQYF

J gene: TRBJ2-3
V gene: TRBV6-5
CDR3 protein: CASSYGQGTDTQYF

J gene: TRBJ1-3
V gene: TRBV6-5
CDR3 protein: CASSYTGLLSGNTIYF

J gene: TRBJ2-7
V gene: TRBV3-1/TRBV3-2
CDR3 protein: CASSHGQRGANLYEQYF

J gene: TRBJ2-5
V gene: TRBV2
CDR3 protein: CASSEASGGRETQYF

J gene: TRBJ2-1
V gene: TRBV25-1
CDR3 protein: CASSEPSGNEQFF